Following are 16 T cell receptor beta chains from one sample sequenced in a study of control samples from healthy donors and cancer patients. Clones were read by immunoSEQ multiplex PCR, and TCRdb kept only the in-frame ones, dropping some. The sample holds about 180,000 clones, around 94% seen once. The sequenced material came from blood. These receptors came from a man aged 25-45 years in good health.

This CDR3 is CASSAVLGNSPLHF. The CDR3 DNA reads TGTGCCAGCAGTGCTGTTTTGGGTAATTCACCCCTCCACTTT. J is TRBJ1-6 and V is TRBV27; no reliable D call. The CDR3 spans 14 residues. V gave up 5 bases and J gave up 6 bases, with 11 bases separating them. Germline V gene sequence: CDR1 MNHEY, CDR2 SMNVEV (reference sequence).

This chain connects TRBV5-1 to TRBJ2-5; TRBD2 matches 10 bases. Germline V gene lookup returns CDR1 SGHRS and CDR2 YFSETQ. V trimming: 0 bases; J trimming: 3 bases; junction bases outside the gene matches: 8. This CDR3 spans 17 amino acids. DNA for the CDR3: TGCGCCAGCAGCTTGGTTCCTAGCGGGAGAAGGGAAGAGACCCAGTACTTC. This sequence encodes CASSLVPSGRREETQYF.

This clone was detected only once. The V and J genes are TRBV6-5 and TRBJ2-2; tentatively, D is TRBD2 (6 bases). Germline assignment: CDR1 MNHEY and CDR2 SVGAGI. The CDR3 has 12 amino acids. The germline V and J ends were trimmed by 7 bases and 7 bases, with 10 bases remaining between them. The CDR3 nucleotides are TGTGCCAGCACGCGTAGCGGCGGGGAGCTGTTTTTT. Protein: CASTRSGGELFF.

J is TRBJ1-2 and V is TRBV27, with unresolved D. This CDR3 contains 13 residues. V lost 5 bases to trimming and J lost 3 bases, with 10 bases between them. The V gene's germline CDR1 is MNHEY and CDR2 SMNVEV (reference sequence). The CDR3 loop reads CASSPLGDYGYTF. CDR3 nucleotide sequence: TGTGCCAGCAGTCCCCTCGGGGACTATGGCTACACCTTC.

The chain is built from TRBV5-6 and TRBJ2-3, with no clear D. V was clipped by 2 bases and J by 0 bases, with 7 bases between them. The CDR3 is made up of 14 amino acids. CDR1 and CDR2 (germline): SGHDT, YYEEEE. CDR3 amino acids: CASSLWVSTDTQYF. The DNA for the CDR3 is TGTGCCAGCAGCTTATGGGTGAGCACAGATACGCAGTATTTT.

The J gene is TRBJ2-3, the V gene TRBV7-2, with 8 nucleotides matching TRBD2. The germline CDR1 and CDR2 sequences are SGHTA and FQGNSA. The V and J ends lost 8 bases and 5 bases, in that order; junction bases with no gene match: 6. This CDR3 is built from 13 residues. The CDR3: CASERGSRDTQYF. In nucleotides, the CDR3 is TGTGCCAGCGAGCGGGGGTCAAGAGATACGCAGTATTTT.

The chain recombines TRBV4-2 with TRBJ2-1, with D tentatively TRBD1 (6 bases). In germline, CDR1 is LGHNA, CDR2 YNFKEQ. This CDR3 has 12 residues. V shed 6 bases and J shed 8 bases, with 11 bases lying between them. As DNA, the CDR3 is TGTGCCAGCAGTGCACAGGGCGATGAGCAGTTCTTC. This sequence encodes CASSAQGDEQFF.

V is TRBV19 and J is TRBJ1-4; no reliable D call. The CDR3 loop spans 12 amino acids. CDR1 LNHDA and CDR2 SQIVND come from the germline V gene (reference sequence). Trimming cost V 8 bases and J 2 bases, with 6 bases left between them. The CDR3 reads CASRETNEKLFF. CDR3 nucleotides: TGTGCCAGTCGGGAGACTAATGAAAAACTGTTTTTT.

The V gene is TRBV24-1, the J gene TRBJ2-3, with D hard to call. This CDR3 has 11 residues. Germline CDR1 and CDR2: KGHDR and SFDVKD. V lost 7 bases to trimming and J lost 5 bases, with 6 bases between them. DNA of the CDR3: TGTGCCACCAGACAAGGAGATACGCAGTATTTT. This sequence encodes CATRQGDTQYF.

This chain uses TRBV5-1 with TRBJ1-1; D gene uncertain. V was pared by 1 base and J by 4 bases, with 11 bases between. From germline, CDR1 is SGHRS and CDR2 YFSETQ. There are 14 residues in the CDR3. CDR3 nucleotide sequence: TGCGCCAGCAGCTTGCGCTGGGATCCCACTGAAGCTTTCTTT. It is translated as CASSLRWDPTEAFF.

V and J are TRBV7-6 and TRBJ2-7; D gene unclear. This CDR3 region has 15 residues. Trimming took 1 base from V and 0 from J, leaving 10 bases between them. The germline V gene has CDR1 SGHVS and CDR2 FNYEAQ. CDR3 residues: CASSLGAVGSYEQYF. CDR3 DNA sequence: TGTGCCAGCAGCTTAGGGGCTGTCGGCTCCTACGAGCAGTACTTC.

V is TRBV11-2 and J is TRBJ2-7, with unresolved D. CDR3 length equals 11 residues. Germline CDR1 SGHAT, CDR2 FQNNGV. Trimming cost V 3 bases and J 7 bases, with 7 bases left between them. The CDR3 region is CASSLAAEQYF. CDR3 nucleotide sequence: TGTGCCAGCAGCTTGGCCGCAGAGCAGTACTTC.

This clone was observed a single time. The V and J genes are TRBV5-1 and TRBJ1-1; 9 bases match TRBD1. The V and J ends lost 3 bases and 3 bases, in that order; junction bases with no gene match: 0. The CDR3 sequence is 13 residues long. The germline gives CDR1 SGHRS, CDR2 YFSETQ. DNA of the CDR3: TGCGCCAGCAGCTGGGACAGGGACACTGAAGCTTTCTTT. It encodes CASSWDRDTEAFF.

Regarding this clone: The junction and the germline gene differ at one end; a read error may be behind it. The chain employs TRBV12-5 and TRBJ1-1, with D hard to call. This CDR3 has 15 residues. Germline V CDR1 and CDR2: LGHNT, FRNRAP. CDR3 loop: CASGLVRGQSTEAFF. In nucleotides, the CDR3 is TGTGCTAGTGGTCTGGTACGAGGTCAGAGCACTGAAGCTTTCTTT.

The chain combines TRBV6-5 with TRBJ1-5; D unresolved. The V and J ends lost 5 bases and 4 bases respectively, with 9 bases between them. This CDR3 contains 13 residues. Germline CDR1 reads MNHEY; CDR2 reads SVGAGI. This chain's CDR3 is CASSRGLNQPQHF. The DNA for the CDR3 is TGTGCCAGCAGTCGAGGGTTAAATCAGCCCCAGCATTTT.

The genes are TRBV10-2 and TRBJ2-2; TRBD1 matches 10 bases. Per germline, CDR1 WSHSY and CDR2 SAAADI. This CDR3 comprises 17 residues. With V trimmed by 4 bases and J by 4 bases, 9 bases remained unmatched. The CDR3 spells CASSGQTGGVGTGELFF. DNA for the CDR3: TGCGCCAGCAGTGGCCAGACAGGGGGCGTTGGCACCGGGGAGCTGTTTTTT.